This TCR beta chain was retrieved from a study of blood T cells in healthy people across ages. The ends were cut back, 7 bases at V and 0 bases at J, with 9 bases in the middle. This CDR3 region has 13 residues. Germline CDR1 is SEHNR and CDR2 is FQNEAQ (reference sequence). A second about 6 to 12 cycle PCR used barcoded and J-beta primers. TCRdb recomputed calls from the 5' RACE reads with MiXCR, one row per CDR3 protein. The table lists just over 800,000 distinct CDR3 sequences, approximately 59% of them singletons. The rearrangement uses TRBV7-9 and TRBJ2-5; D may be TRBD1 (5 bases). This receptor was taken from a man between 25 and 39 years old in good health. The source material was blood. The CDR3 loop is CASKGPNQETQYF. CDR3 sequence (DNA): TGTGCCAGCAAGGGGCCCAACCAAGAGACCCAGTACTTC.